The T cell receptor beta chain under discussion was sequenced for a study of blood T cell repertoires in COVID-19. This clone was counted only a few times. The germline V and J ends were trimmed by 4 bases and 5 bases, with 11 bases remaining between them. This CDR3 region has 13 residues. Germline CDR1 reads SNHLY; CDR2 reads FYNNEI. Libraries were prepared by immunoSEQ multiplex PCR; TCRdb keeps only in-frame clonotypes and omits some of them. The sample holds 90,000 to 130,000 clones, over 65% seen once. The receptor was isolated from a woman of 80 years or more with acute or convalescent COVID-19. Sequencing was carried out using peripheral blood. J is TRBJ1-1 and V is TRBV2; D possibly corresponds to TRBD1 (6 bases). The CDR3 here is CASSVAGVTEAFF. CDR3 bases: TGTGCCAGCAGTGTTGCAGGGGTAACTGAAGCTTTCTTT.